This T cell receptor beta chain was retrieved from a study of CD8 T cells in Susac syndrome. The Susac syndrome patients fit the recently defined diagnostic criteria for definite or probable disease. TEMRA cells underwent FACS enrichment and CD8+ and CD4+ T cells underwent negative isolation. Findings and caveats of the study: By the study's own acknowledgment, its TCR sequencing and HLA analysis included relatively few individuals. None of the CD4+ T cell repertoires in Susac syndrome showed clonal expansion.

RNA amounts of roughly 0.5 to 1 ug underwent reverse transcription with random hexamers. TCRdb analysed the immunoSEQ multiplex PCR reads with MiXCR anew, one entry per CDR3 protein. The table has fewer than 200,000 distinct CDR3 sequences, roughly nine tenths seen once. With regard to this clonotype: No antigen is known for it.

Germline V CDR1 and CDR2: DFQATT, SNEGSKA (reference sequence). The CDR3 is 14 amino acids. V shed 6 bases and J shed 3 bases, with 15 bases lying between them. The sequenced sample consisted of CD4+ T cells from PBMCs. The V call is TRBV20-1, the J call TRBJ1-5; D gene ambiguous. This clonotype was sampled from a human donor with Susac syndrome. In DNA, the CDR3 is TGCAGTGCCTCCCCCGGGGAATTCAATCAGCCCCAGCATTTT. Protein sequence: CSASPGEFNQPQHF.